This TCR beta chain was obtained from a study of beta chain features in type 1 diabetes. Overall study findings and caveats: Within the patient group, naive, central memory and Treg TCRB repertoires appeared more similar to each other than within healthy donors. TCRB CDR3s from Type 1 diabetes patients were moderately but significantly shorter in all four CD4+ subsets.

Points on this clone: The antigen is undetermined.

J gave up 7 bases and V 6 bases, and 5 bases lay outside the gene matches. CDR1 and CDR2 from the germline V gene are KGHSH and LQKENI. CDR3 length equals 12 residues. cDNA synthesis used the whole RNA isolate, giving expressed TCRB sequences. Method: immunoSEQ multiplex PCR; TCRdb's copy keeps in-frame clones and lacks some. The profile shows about 340,000 clones, roughly 14% of them singletons. Sequenced sample: naive CD4+ T cells from blood. This sequence was found in a young woman with type 1 diabetes. V is TRBV18 and J is TRBJ1-1; 7 nucleotides match TRBD1. CDR3 nucleotides: TGTGCCAGCTCCCTATACAGGGGTGAAGCTTTCTTT. This gives the protein CASSLYRGEAFF.